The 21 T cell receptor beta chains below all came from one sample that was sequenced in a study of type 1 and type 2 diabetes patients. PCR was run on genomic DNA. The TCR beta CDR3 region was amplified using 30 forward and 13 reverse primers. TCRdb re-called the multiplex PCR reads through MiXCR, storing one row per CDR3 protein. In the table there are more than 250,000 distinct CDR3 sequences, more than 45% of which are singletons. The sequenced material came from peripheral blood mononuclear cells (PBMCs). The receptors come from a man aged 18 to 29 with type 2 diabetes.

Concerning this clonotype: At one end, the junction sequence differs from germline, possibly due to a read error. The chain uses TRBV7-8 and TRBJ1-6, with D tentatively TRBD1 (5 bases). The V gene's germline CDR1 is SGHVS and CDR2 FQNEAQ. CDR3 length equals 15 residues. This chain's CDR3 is CASSSPDTEDSTLHF. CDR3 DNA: TGTGCCAGCAGCTCTCCGGACACAGAAGATTCAACCCTCCACTTT. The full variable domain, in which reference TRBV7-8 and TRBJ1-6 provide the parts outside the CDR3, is GAGVSQSPRYKVAKRGQDVALRCDPISGHVSLFWYQQALGQGPEFLTYFQNEAQLDKSGLPSDRFFAERPEGSVSTLKIQRTQQEDSAVYLCASSSPDTEDSTLHFGNGTRLTVT.

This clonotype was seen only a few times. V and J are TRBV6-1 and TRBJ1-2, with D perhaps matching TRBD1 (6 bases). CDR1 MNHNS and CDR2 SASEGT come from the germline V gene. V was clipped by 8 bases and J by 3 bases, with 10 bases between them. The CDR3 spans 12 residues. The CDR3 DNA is TGTGCCAGCGACAGGCGGTACTATGGCTACACCTTC. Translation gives CASDRRYYGYTF.

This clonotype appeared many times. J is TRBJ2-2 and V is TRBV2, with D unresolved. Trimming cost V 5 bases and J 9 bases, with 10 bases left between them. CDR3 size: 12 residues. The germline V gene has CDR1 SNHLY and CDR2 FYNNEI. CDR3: CASSSLWRELFF. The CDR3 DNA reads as TGTGCCAGCAGTTCTCTATGGAGGGAGCTGTTTTTT.

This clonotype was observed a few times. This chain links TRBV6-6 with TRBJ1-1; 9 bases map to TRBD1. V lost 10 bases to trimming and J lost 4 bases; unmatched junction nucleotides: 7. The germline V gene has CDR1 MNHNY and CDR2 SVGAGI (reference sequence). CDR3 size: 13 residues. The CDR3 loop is CAITPTGGTEAFF. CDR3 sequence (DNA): TGTGCCATAACACCGACAGGGGGCACTGAAGCTTTCTTT.

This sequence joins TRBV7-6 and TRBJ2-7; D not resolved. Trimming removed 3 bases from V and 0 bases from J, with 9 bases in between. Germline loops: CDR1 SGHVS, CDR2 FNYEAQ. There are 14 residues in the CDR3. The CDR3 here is CASSLEPLSYEQYF. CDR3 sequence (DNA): TGTGCCAGCAGCTTGGAGCCACTCTCCTACGAGCAGTACTTC.

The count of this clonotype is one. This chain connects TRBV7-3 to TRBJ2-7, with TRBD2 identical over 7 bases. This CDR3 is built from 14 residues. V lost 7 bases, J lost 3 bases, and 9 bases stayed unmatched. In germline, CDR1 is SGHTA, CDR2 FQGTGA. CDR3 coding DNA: TGTGCCAGCACCCGGACTAGTGGTAACTACGAGCAGTACTTC. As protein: CASTRTSGNYEQYF.

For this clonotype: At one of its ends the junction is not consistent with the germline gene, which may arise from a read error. The CDR3 DNA reads TGTGCCGGCAGCTTATGGCCCAACAGGGGAAGGACCGGGGAGCTGTTTTTT. This encodes CAGSLWPNRGRTGELFF. The rearrangement links TRBV7-2 to TRBJ2-2, with TRBD1 matching 7 bases. Per the germline V gene, CDR1 is SGHTA and CDR2 is FQGNSA. This CDR3 contains 17 residues.

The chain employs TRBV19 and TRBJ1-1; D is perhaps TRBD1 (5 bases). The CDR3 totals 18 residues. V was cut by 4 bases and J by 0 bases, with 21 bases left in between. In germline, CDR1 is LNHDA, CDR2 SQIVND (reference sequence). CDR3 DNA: TGTGCCAGTAGTAAACTCGCAAGGGGACCAAGTGTGAACACTGAAGCTTTCTTT. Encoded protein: CASSKLARGPSVNTEAFF.

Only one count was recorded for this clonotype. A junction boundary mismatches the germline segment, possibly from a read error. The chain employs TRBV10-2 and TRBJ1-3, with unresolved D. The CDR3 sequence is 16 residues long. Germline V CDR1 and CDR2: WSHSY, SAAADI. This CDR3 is CASRLDGAYSGSTIYF. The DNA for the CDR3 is TGCGCCAGCAGATTGGACGGCGCTTACTCTGGAAGCACCATATATTTT.

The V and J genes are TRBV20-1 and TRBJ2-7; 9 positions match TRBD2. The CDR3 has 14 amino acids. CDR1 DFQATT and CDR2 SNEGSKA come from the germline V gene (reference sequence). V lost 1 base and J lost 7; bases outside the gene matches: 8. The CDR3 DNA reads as TGCAGTGCTAGAGTAGCGGGAGTACTCAGGGAGCAGTACTTC. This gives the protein CSARVAGVLREQYF.

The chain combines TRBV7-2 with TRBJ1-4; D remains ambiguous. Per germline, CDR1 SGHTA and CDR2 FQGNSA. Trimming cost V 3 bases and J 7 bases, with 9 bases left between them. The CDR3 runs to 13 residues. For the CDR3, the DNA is TGTGCCAGCAGCTTGAGTAGAAGTGAAAAACTGTTTTTT. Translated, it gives CASSLSRSEKLFF. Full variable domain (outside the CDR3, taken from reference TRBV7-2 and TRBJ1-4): GAGVSQSPSNKVTEKGKDVELRCDPISGHTALYWYRQSLGQGLEFLIYFQGNSAPDKSGLPSDRFSAERTGGSVSTLTIQRTQQEDSAVYLCASSLSRSEKLFFGSGTQLSVL.

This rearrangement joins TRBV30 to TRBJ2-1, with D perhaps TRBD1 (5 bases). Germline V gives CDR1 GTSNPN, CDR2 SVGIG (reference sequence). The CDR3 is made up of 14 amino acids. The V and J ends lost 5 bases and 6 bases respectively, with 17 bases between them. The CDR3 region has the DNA TGTGCCTGGGACAAGGGGCCAGGTGGCAATGAGCAGTTCTTC. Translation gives CAWDKGPGGNEQFF.

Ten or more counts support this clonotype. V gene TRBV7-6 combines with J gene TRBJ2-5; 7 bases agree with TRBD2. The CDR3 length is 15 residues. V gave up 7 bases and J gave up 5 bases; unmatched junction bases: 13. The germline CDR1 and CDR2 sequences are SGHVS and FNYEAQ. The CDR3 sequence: CASTGGGGRPETQYF. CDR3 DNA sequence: TGTGCCAGCACCGGTGGGGGGGGGAGGCCGGAGACCCAGTACTTC. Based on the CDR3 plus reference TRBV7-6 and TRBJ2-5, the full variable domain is GAGVSQSPRYKVTKRGQDVALRCDPISGHVSLYWYRQALGQGPEFLTYFNYEAQQDKSGLPNDRFSAERPEGSISTLTIQRTEQRDSAMYRCASTGGGGRPETQYFGPGTRLLVL.

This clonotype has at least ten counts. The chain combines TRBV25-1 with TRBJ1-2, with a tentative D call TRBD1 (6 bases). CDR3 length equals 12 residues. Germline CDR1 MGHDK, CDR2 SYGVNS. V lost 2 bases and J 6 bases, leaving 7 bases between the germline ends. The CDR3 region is CASSEQGNGYTF. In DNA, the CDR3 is TGTGCCAGCAGTGAACAGGGGAATGGCTACACCTTC.

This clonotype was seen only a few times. The CDR3, as DNA: TGTGCCAGCAGCCAGACAGGGAATAATGAAAAACTGTTTTTT. This gives the protein CASSQTGNNEKLFF. The rearrangement joins TRBV28 to TRBJ1-4, with TRBD1 identical over 7 bases. The ends lost 6 bases at V and 4 bases at J; junction bases unmatched: 5. There are 14 residues in the CDR3. Germline CDR1 reads MDHEN; CDR2 reads SYDVKM.

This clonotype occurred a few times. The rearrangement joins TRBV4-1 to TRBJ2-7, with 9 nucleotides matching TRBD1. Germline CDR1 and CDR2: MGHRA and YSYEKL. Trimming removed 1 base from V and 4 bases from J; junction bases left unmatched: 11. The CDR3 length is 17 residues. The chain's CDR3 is CASSQVHGGTGSYEQYF. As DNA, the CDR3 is TGCGCCAGCAGCCAAGTCCACGGCGGGACAGGGAGTTACGAGCAGTACTTC.

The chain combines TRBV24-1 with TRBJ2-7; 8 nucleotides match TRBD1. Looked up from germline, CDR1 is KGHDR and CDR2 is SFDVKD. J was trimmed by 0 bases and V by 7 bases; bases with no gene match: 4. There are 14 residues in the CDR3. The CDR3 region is CATRTGVSSYEQYF. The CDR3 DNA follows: TGTGCCACCAGGACAGGGGTTAGCTCCTACGAGCAGTACTTC.

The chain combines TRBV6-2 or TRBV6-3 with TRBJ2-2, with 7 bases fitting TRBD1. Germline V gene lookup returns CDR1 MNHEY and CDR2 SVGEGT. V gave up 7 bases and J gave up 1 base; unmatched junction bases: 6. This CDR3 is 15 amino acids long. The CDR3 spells CASMGTVKNTGELFF. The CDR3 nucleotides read TGTGCCAGCATGGGGACAGTTAAGAACACCGGGGAGCTGTTTTTT.

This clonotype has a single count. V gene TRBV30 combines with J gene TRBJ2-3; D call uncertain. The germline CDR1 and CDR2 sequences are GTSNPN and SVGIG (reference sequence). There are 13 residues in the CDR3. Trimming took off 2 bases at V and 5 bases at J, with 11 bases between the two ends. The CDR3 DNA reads TGTGCCTGGAGTAGGGTTCGGATAGATACGCAGTATTTT. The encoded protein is CAWSRVRIDTQYF.

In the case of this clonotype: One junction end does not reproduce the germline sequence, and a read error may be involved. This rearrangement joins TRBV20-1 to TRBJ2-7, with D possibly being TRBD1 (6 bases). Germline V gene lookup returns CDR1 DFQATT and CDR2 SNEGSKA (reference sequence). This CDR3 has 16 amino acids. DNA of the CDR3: TGCAGTGCTAGAGATCCCGATTCTGACAGGACCTACGGGCAGTACTTC. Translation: CSARDPDSDRTYGQYF.

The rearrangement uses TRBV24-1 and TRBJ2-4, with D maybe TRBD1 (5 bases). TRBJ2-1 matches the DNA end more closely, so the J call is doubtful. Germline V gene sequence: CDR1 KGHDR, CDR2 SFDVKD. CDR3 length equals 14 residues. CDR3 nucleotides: TGTGCCACCCCACGCCGACAGTGGGTCCGTGAGCAGTTCTTC. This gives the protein CATPRRQWVREQFF.